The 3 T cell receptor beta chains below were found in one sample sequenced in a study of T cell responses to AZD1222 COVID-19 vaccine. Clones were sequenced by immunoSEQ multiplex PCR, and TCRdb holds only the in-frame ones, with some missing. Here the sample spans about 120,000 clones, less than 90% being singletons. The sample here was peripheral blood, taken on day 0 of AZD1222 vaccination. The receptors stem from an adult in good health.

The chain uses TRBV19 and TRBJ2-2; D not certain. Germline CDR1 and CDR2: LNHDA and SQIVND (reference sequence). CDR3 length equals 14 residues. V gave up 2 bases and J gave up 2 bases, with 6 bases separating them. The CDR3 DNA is TGTGCCAGTAGTATAATCGGCAACACCGGGGAGCTGTTTTTT. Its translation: CASSIIGNTGELFF.

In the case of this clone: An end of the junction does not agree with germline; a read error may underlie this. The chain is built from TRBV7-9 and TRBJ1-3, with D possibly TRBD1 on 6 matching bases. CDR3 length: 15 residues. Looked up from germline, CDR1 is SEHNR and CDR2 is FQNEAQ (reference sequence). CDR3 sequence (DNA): TGTGCCAGCGGCTTCAGGGGCACCTCTGGAAACACCATATATTTT. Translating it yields CASGFRGTSGNTIYF.

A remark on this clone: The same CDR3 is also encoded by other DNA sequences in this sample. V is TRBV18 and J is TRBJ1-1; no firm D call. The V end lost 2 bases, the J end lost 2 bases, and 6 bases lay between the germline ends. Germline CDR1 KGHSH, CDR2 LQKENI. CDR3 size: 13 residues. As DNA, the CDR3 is TGTGCCAGCTCACCAGGAGGAAACACTGAAGCTTTCTTT. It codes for CASSPGGNTEAFF.